The 21 T cell receptor beta chains listed next were all sequenced from one sample in a study of T cell responses to AZD1222 COVID-19 vaccine. Profiling relied on immunoSEQ multiplex PCR, and the TCRdb table lists in-frame clones only, not all of them. The sample shows about 85,000 clones, about 92% of them seen only once. The source was peripheral blood, collected on day 0 of AZD1222 vaccination. Receptors originate from an adult in good health.

The rearrangement links TRBV7-9 to TRBJ2-3, with D possibly TRBD1 on 6 matching bases. Between the trimmed V and J ends, which lost 11 bases and 3 bases, there was a span of 18 bases. CDR3 length: 14 residues. Germline CDR1 SEHNR, CDR2 FQNEAQ (reference sequence). CDR3 coding DNA: TGTGCCTGCCGTGGGGGCGCTTCGACAGATACGCAGTATTTT. Translated, it gives CACRGGASTDTQYF.

This clone was picked up one time. The genes are TRBV12-3 or TRBV12-4 and TRBJ1-1; D not certain. The CDR3 has 12 amino acids. V shed 6 bases and J shed 0 bases, with 5 bases lying between them. The CDR3, as DNA: TGTGCCAGCAGGAGGATGAACACTGAAGCTTTCTTT. It translates to CASRRMNTEAFF.

The count of this clone is one. V usage is TRBV28 and J usage is TRBJ2-7; 9 nucleotides align to TRBD2. CDR3 size: 15 residues. The germline V gene encodes CDR1 MDHEN and CDR2 SYDVKM. V was pared by 3 bases and J by 1 base, with 4 bases of the junction left unmatched. The CDR3 DNA follows: TGTGCCAGCAGTTTTGCGGGAGGGCCTTCCTACGAGCAGTACTTC. Translating it yields CASSFAGGPSYEQYF.

This chain connects TRBV13 to TRBJ2-7, with D possibly matching TRBD1 (6 bases). V lost 4 bases and J 1 base, leaving 14 bases between the germline ends. This CDR3 contains 15 residues. The germline V gene encodes CDR1 PRHDT and CDR2 FYEKMQ (reference sequence). The CDR3 DNA is TGTGCCAGCAGCTCCCTCCGGGACACTTCCTACGAGCAGTACTTC. It codes for CASSSLRDTSYEQYF.

The chain recombines TRBV2 with TRBJ1-1; 8 nucleotides align to TRBD1. The germline CDR1 and CDR2 sequences are SNHLY and FYNNEI. This CDR3 is built from 14 residues. V dropped 7 bases and J dropped 1; count of bases not matched to a gene: 5. CDR3 coding DNA: TGTGCCAGCAAAGTTCAGGGGGCGAACACTGAAGCTTTCTTT. Amino acids: CASKVQGANTEAFF.

This clone was counted only a few times. The V gene is TRBV6-5, the J gene TRBJ2-7, with D hard to call. Trimming removed 0 bases at V and 2 bases at J, with 11 bases between. This CDR3 comprises 15 residues. Germline V gene data show CDR1 as MNHEY and CDR2 as SVGAGI. In nucleotides, the CDR3 is TGTGCCAGCAGTTACTCCGGATCACCCACCTACGAGCAGTACTTC. It codes for CASSYSGSPTYEQYF.

This chain uses TRBV3-1 (or the pseudogene TRBV3-2) with TRBJ1-5; no reliable D call. Deletions cut 3 bases from V and 3 bases from J, with 6 bases between. There are 13 residues in the CDR3. The germline gives CDR1 LGHDT, CDR2 YNNKEL (reference sequence). This CDR3 is CASSHGVNQPQHF. The CDR3 region has the DNA TGTGCCAGCAGCCACGGGGTCAATCAGCCCCAGCATTTT.

This chain connects TRBV10-3 to TRBJ2-3, with 10 bases identical to TRBD1. CDR3 length equals 14 residues. Germline CDR1 is ENHRY and CDR2 is SYGVKD. Trimming cost V 4 bases and J 4 bases; bases outside gene matches: 2. CDR3 nucleotides: TGTGCCATCAGTGCGGGGACAGGGGCAGATACGCAGTATTTT. This translates into CAISAGTGADTQYF.

This clone was detected only a few times. The CDR3 here is CASSLVLQGSNEQYF. The CDR3 nucleotides read TGTGCCAGCAGCTTAGTTCTCCAGGGGTCCAACGAGCAGTACTTC. The V call is TRBV7-6, the J call TRBJ2-7; D is perhaps TRBD1 (6 bases). V lost 1 base and J lost 5, with 15 bases in between. Per the germline V gene, CDR1 is SGHVS and CDR2 is FNYEAQ. This CDR3 region has 15 residues.

This clone was counted between two and nine times. The chain combines TRBV7-2 with TRBJ1-6; 7 bases line up with TRBD1. V trimming: 1 base; J trimming: 6 bases; junction bases outside the gene matches: 6. Per germline, CDR1 SGHTA and CDR2 FQGNSA. This CDR3 region has 16 residues. CDR3 in amino acids: CASSLEGARANSPLHF. The DNA for the CDR3 is TGTGCCAGCAGCTTAGAGGGGGCGCGGGCTAATTCACCCCTCCACTTT.

The J gene is TRBJ2-1, the V gene TRBV13; possible D gene TRBD2, 5 bases. Germline CDR1 reads PRHDT; CDR2 reads FYEKMQ (reference sequence). The ends were cut back, 4 bases at V and 7 bases at J, with 11 bases in the middle. The CDR3 has 13 amino acids. CDR3 DNA sequence: TGTGCCAGCAGCTATGACCGGGGTAATGAGCAGTTCTTC. This encodes CASSYDRGNEQFF. The whole variable domain, remainder taken from reference TRBV13 and TRBJ2-1, is AAGVIQSPRHLIKEKRETATLKCYPIPRHDTVYWYQQGPGQDPQFLISFYEKMQSDKGSIPDRFSAQQFSDYHSELNMSSLELGDSALYFCASSYDRGNEQFFGPGTRLTVL.

J is TRBJ2-3 and V is TRBV10-3, with D unresolved. This CDR3 contains 14 residues. V dropped 6 bases and J dropped 1 base, with 11 bases sitting between them. The germline CDR1 and CDR2 sequences are ENHRY and SYGVKD. The CDR3 bases are TGTGCCATCAGGACGACATACGGCACAGATACGCAGTATTTT. Its protein is CAIRTTYGTDTQYF.

The chain carries TRBV27 and TRBJ1-1, with 9 nucleotides matching TRBD1. Germline-derived CDR1 and CDR2 are MNHEY and SMNVEV (reference sequence). V was clipped by 6 bases and J by 3 bases; unmatched bases: 8. The CDR3 is 15 residues long. The CDR3: CASRDAQGADTEAFF. The CDR3 nucleotides are TGTGCCAGCAGGGACGCACAGGGGGCTGACACTGAAGCTTTCTTT.

The J gene is TRBJ1-5, the V gene TRBV3-1 (or the pseudogene TRBV3-2), with TRBD1 matching 8 bases. Germline CDR1 is LGHDT and CDR2 is YNNKEL (reference sequence). V was pared by 1 base and J by 7 bases, with 6 bases of the junction left unmatched. The CDR3 is made up of 15 amino acids. The CDR3 DNA is TGTGCCAGCAGCCAAGGGGGGGACAGGAGGCAGCCCCAGCATTTT. Translation: CASSQGGDRRQPQHF.

The rearrangement uses TRBV29-1 and TRBJ1-1; D unresolved. V was clipped by 4 bases and J by 0 bases, with 9 bases between them. The length of the CDR3 is 13 residues. Germline CDR1 reads SQVTM; CDR2 reads ANQGSEA. CDR3 nucleotides: TGCAGCGTTGCTCAGAACATGAACACTGAAGCTTTCTTT. This translates into CSVAQNMNTEAFF.

In its sample, this clone was seen once. The chain uses TRBV13 and TRBJ2-1; 7 nucleotides align to TRBD2. The germline gives CDR1 PRHDT, CDR2 FYEKMQ (reference sequence). This CDR3 has 17 residues. V lost 3 bases to trimming and J lost 0 bases; unmatched junction nucleotides: 8. CDR3 nucleotide sequence: TGTGCCAGCAGCTTCGGGACTACCATAAGCTCCTACAATGAGCAGTTCTTC. This encodes CASSFGTTISSYNEQFF.

This clone was recorded only once. The chain joins TRBV6-5 to TRBJ1-1; the D is unclear. Trimming stripped 1 base from V and 7 bases from J, with 10 bases between. The CDR3 is 13 residues long. CDR1 MNHEY and CDR2 SVGAGI come from the germline V gene. The CDR3 bases are TGTGCCAGCAGTTACTTCCGGACGGGTGAAGCTTTCTTT. This codes for CASSYFRTGEAFF.

This clone was picked up one time. This rearrangement joins TRBV5-1 to TRBJ1-1; maybe TRBD1 (5 bases). The CDR3 has 14 amino acids. Trimming took 0 bases from V and 11 from J, leaving 17 bases between them. Germline V CDR1 and CDR2: SGHRS, YFSETQ. The CDR3 DNA reads as TGCGCCAGCAGCTTGGGGGGACCCGCCGGCCGGGCTTTCTTT. This encodes CASSLGGPAGRAFF.

This rearrangement joins TRBV6-5 to TRBJ2-5; D not resolved. V was pared by 5 bases and J by 3 bases, with 10 bases between. The CDR3 totals 13 residues. Germline V gene data show CDR1 as MNHEY and CDR2 as SVGAGI. The CDR3 loop is CASSSRIEETQYF. The DNA for the CDR3 is TGTGCCAGCAGTAGTAGGATCGAAGAGACCCAGTACTTC.

The genes are TRBV19 and TRBJ1-1, with D uncertain. CDR1 is LNHDA and CDR2 is SQIVND in the germline V gene (reference sequence). CDR3 size: 15 residues. V shed 6 bases and J shed 0 bases, with 14 bases lying between them. CDR3 coding DNA: TGTGCCAGTAGGGAGGACCTACTTATGAACACTGAAGCTTTCTTT. Protein: CASREDLLMNTEAFF.

The J gene is TRBJ2-7, the V gene TRBV6-6; TRBD1 aligns across 9 bases. The CDR3 contains 16 residues. Per the germline V gene, CDR1 is MNHNY and CDR2 is SVGAGI (reference sequence). With V trimmed by 6 bases and J by 0 bases, 9 bases remained unmatched. The CDR3 loop is CASSTRQGVISYEQYF. CDR3 sequence (DNA): TGTGCCAGCAGCACCCGACAGGGGGTTATCTCCTACGAGCAGTACTTC.